These 23 T cell receptor beta chains were all obtained from the same sample, sequenced in a study of lymphopenia after photon versus proton radiotherapy. Assay: immunoSEQ multiplex PCR; the TCRdb copy retains only in-frame clones and omits some. The table has 15,000 to 20,000 clones, 85% to 90% seen once. The material was peripheral blood, obtained from a patient treated with proton-based radiotherapy. The receptor source for this set is a man between 65 and 80 years old with pancreatic cancer.

V usage is TRBV6-1 and J usage is TRBJ1-1, with 9 bases that match TRBD1. From germline, CDR1 is MNHNS and CDR2 SASEGT. The J segment lost 4 bases and the V segment lost 6 bases, leaving 9 bases of the junction unmatched. This CDR3 is 15 amino acids long. The CDR3 DNA sequence: TGTGCCAGCAGAAGGGACAGGGAAGGGGGCACTGAAGCTTTCTTT. Translation gives CASRRDREGGTEAFF.

The rearrangement uses TRBV19 and TRBJ1-5, with D possibly being TRBD1 (6 bases). Trimming took off 7 bases at V and 7 bases at J, with 20 bases between the two ends. CDR1 is LNHDA, CDR2 SQIVND, per germline (reference sequence). The CDR3 sequence is 15 residues long. CDR3 protein: CASTPKGGRWQPQHF. The DNA of the CDR3 is TGTGCCAGTACCCCAAAGGGGGGGCGATGGCAGCCCCAGCATTTT.

This clone was seen a handful of times. This chain uses TRBV10-1 with TRBJ1-3, with D uncertain. Trimming removed 6 bases from V and 5 bases from J, with 14 bases in between. Germline-derived CDR1 and CDR2 are WNHNN and SYGVQD (reference sequence). The CDR3 runs to 14 residues. CDR3 DNA sequence: TGCGCCAGCAGGGTCAGAGACGGGAGAAACACCATATATTTT. Its translation: CASRVRDGRNTIYF.

The chain links TRBV11-3 to TRBJ2-5; D may be TRBD1 or TRBD2 (5 bases each). Germline V gene sequence: CDR1 SGHNT, CDR2 YENEEA. V was pared by 4 bases and J by 4 bases, with 10 bases between. CDR3 length: 13 residues. CDR3 amino acids: CASSSGTGETQYF. In nucleotides, the CDR3 is TGTGCCAGCAGCTCCGGGACGGGAGAGACCCAGTACTTC.

This chain uses TRBV19 with TRBJ1-5; tentatively, D is TRBD1 (6 bases). Germline V gives CDR1 LNHDA, CDR2 SQIVND (reference sequence). V was shortened by 7 bases and J by 3 bases, with 19 bases between the two germline ends. This CDR3 is built from 16 residues. CDR3 region: CASTPQRNRVNQPQHF. The CDR3 nucleotides read TGTGCCAGTACTCCACAGAGGAACAGGGTCAATCAGCCCCAGCATTTT.

The chain recombines TRBV5-4 with TRBJ2-1; D perhaps matches TRBD1 (6 bases). The CDR3 covers 15 residues. V lost 0 bases, J lost 2 bases, and 9 bases lay in between. The germline V gene has CDR1 SGHNT and CDR2 YYREEE (reference sequence). The CDR3 region is CASSLDRVPYNEQFF. The CDR3 nucleotides are TGTGCCAGCAGCTTGGACAGGGTCCCCTACAATGAGCAGTTCTTC.

This clone occurred once. At one boundary the junction diverges from the germline segment, which might be a read error. The V call is TRBV19, the J call TRBJ2-1, with a tentative D call TRBD1 (6 bases). The CDR3 sequence is 15 residues long. Germline CDR1 LNHDA, CDR2 SQIVND (reference sequence). The CDR3 nucleotides read TGTGCCAGTAGTATGTCGCTGACAGGCAATGGTAGAGTAATCTTC. As protein: CASSMSLTGNGRVIF.

This sequence joins TRBV15 and TRBJ2-1; D uncertain. Per the germline V gene, CDR1 is LNHNV and CDR2 is YYDKDF (reference sequence). The V end lost 3 bases, the J end lost 0 bases, and 9 bases lay between the germline ends. The CDR3 loop spans 15 amino acids. The CDR3 nucleotides read TGTGCCACCAGCAGCGAGTCCAGCTCCTACAATGAGCAGTTCTTC. This gives the protein CATSSESSSYNEQFF.

This clone was picked up a small number of times. This sequence joins TRBV11-2 and TRBJ1-5; no reliable D call. Germline CDR1 is SGHAT and CDR2 is FQNNGV. The CDR3 length is 13 residues. V was clipped by 0 bases and J by 7 bases, with 7 bases between them. The DNA for the CDR3 is TGTGCCAGCAGCTTAGATAGGCTGCAGCCCCAGCATTTT. Residues: CASSLDRLQPQHF.

Concerning this clone itself: Its ends do not fully match the called genes, so a read error is possible. The V gene is TRBV18, the J gene TRBJ2-3; TRBD2 matches 11 bases. This CDR3 comprises 15 residues. Germline assignment: CDR1 KGHSH and CDR2 LQKENI. CDR3 nucleotides: TGTGCCAGCTCGCCACTAGCGGGGGCCACAGATACGCAGTATTTT. Its protein is CASSPLAGATDTQYF. Full variable domain (remainder filled in from reference TRBV18 and TRBJ2-3): NAGVMQNPRHLVRRRGQEARLRCSPMKGHSHVYWYRQLPEEGLKFMVYLQKENIIDESGMPKERFSAEFPKEGPSILRIQQVVRGDSAAYFCASSPLAGATDTQYFGPGTRLTVL.

This chain links TRBV4-1 with TRBJ1-1, with D maybe TRBD1 (6 bases). Trimming took 6 bases from V and 5 from J, leaving 22 bases between them. The CDR3 runs to 16 residues. CDR1 is MGHRA, CDR2 YSYEKL, per germline. CDR3: CASSRTGLGGGTEAFF. CDR3 nucleotides: TGCGCCAGCAGTCGTACAGGGTTGGGGGGTGGTACTGAAGCTTTCTTT.

Only one count was recorded for this clone. This sequence joins TRBV6-1 and TRBJ2-2; 7 bases line up with TRBD2. The CDR3 is made up of 15 amino acids. Germline-derived CDR1 and CDR2 are MNHNS and SASEGT. V was clipped by 6 bases and J by 3 bases; unmatched bases: 7. This chain's CDR3 is CASSVGTIYTGELFF. CDR3 in DNA: TGTGCCAGCAGCGTTGGGACTATATACACCGGGGAGCTGTTTTTT.

The J gene is TRBJ1-3, the V gene TRBV7-2; D gene ambiguous. Germline CDR1 and CDR2: SGHTA and FQGNSA. The ends were cut back, 1 base at V and 1 base at J, with 8 bases in the middle. This CDR3 has 15 residues. DNA of the CDR3: TGTGCCAGCAGCTTAGGGTCAGCTTCTGGAAACACCATATATTTT. It translates to CASSLGSASGNTIYF.

V is TRBV9 and J is TRBJ2-7; D is uncertain. CDR1 and CDR2 (germline): SGDLS, YYNGEE. The CDR3 is made up of 14 amino acids. Between the trimmed V and J ends, which lost 0 bases and 2 bases, there was a span of 9 bases. The CDR3 loop reads CASSVGSGPYEQYF. The CDR3 DNA reads as TGTGCCAGCAGCGTAGGGTCAGGCCCCTACGAGCAGTACTTC. The full variable domain, with the rest looked up from reference TRBV9 and TRBJ2-7, is DSGVTQTPKHLITATGQRVTLRCSPRSGDLSVYWYQQSLDQGLQFLIQYYNGEERAKGNILERFSAQQFPDLHSELNLSSLELGDSALYFCASSVGSGPYEQYFGPGTRLTVT.

V and J are TRBV5-6 and TRBJ1-5; the D is unclear. CDR3 size: 15 residues. Germline CDR1 is SGHDT and CDR2 is YYEEEE. V lost 4 bases and J 5 bases, leaving 16 bases between the germline ends. DNA of the CDR3: TGTGCCAGCAGCGCAGAGCCACGCGGCGATCAGCCCCAGCATTTT. Protein sequence: CASSAEPRGDQPQHF.

The CDR3 protein is CATNPGLRADTQYF. In nucleotides, the CDR3 is TGTGCCACCAATCCAGGTCTTCGTGCAGATACGCAGTATTTT. The chain has TRBV19 and TRBJ2-3; no clear D gene. The CDR3 contains 14 residues. CDR1 LNHDA and CDR2 SQIVND come from the germline V gene (reference sequence). Trimming removed 10 bases at V and 4 bases at J, with 18 bases between.

This clone was seen only once. CDR3 sequence reads: CASSDTRDRVETGELFF. The CDR3 DNA follows: TGTGCCAGCAGCGATACCCGGGACAGAGTCGAAACCGGGGAGCTGTTTTTT. The chain is built from TRBV7-3 and TRBJ2-2, with 7 bases that match TRBD1. This CDR3 region has 17 residues. Germline V gene lookup returns CDR1 SGHTA and CDR2 FQGTGA. The V segment lost 5 bases and the J segment 5 bases; nucleotides outside the gene matches: 14.

CDR3 protein: CASSPPGFSYEQYF. The CDR3 nucleotides read TGTGCCAGCTCACCACCGGGTTTCTCCTACGAGCAGTACTTC. The V and J genes are TRBV18 and TRBJ2-7; D is unresolved. V was shortened by 0 bases and J by 0 bases, with 6 bases between the two germline ends. From germline, CDR1 is KGHSH and CDR2 LQKENI. This CDR3 is built from 14 residues.

This sequence joins TRBV5-1 and TRBJ2-5; 11 nucleotides align to TRBD2. Trimming cost V 4 bases and J 1 base; bases outside gene matches: 6. The CDR3 spans 16 residues. Germline V gene data show CDR1 as SGHRS and CDR2 as YFSETQ. CDR3 residues: CASSILAGGSQETQYF. Here the CDR3 DNA reads TGCGCCAGCAGCATCCTAGCGGGGGGCTCCCAAGAGACCCAGTACTTC. The variable domain in full, completed from reference TRBV5-1 and TRBJ2-5, reads KAGVTQTPRYLIKTRGQQVTLSCSPISGHRSVSWYQQTPGQGLQFLFEYFSETQRNKGNFPGRFSGRQFSNSRSEMNVSTLELGDSALYLCASSILAGGSQETQYFGPGTRLLVL.

J is TRBJ2-5 and V is TRBV29-1, with D tentatively TRBD2 (6 bases). CDR1 SQVTM and CDR2 ANQGSEA come from the germline V gene. CDR3 length: 14 amino acids. V lost 7 bases to trimming and J lost 4 bases, with 19 bases between them. This CDR3 reads CSGDTGTGGETQYF. The CDR3, as DNA: TGCAGCGGCGACACCGGGACTGGCGGAGAGACCCAGTACTTC.

The chain couples TRBV9 to TRBJ1-1; 11 nucleotides match TRBD1. The germline V gene encodes CDR1 SGDLS and CDR2 YYNGEE. The CDR3 runs to 16 residues. The trim removed 1 base at V and 10 bases at J, leaving 12 bases unmatched. The CDR3 region has the DNA TGTGCCAGCAGCGTATTGGACAGGGGGCCGGGGTTAGGAGCTTTCTTT. This encodes CASSVLDRGPGLGAFF.

A few counts support this clone. The chain uses TRBV11-3 and TRBJ2-3, with D unclear. The V and J ends lost 0 bases and 12 bases respectively, with 7 bases between them. There are 11 residues in the CDR3. Looked up from germline, CDR1 is SGHNT and CDR2 is YENEEA. CDR3 in DNA: TGTGCCAGCAGCTTAGATGTCAACCAGTATTTT. It yields the protein CASSLDVNQYF. Complete variable domain (other parts from reference TRBV11-3 and TRBJ2-3): EAGVVQSPRYKIIEKKQPVAFWCNPISGHNTLYWYLQNLGQGPELLIRYENEEAVDDSQLPKDRFSAERLKGVDSTLKIQPAELGDSAVYLCASSLDVNQYFGPGTRLTVL.

The chain combines TRBV19 with TRBJ1-3, with D possibly matching TRBD1 (5 bases). Germline V gene lookup returns CDR1 LNHDA and CDR2 SQIVND (reference sequence). The CDR3 loop spans 15 amino acids. V was pared by 7 bases and J by 4 bases, with 17 bases between. CDR3 protein: CASIARGEKGNTIYF. CDR3 coding DNA: TGTGCCAGTATCGCGAGGGGAGAGAAAGGAAACACCATATATTTT.